The 15 T cell receptor beta chains below all came from one sample that was sequenced in a study of shared clonotypes between healthy human individuals. This table comes from immunoSEQ multiplex PCR, and its TCRdb copy is limited to in-frame clones, with some not included. The sample has over 1.5 million clones, about 98% seen once; the top ten hold less than 0.55%. Sample: naive CD4+ T cells sorted from blood. The subset here: CD45RA+ positively selected. These receptors were collected from a man aged 30 to 39 in good health.

The chain links TRBV11-3 to TRBJ2-3; D call uncertain. This CDR3 is 13 amino acids long. Trimming removed 4 bases from V and 6 bases from J, with 11 bases in between. Germline V lookup: CDR1 SGHNT, CDR2 YENEEA. This CDR3 reads CASSSLERDTQYF. In DNA, the CDR3 is TGTGCCAGCAGCTCGCTCGAGAGGGATACGCAGTATTTT.

This rearrangement joins TRBV5-1 to TRBJ2-2, with TRBD2 identical over 14 bases. This CDR3 has 16 residues. CDR1 and CDR2 from the germline V gene are SGHRS and YFSETQ. With 7 bases clipped from V and 3 bases from J, the junction kept 5 bases outside the gene matches. The CDR3 spells CASGRLAGGYTGELFF. The CDR3 bases are TGCGCCAGCGGTCGACTAGCGGGAGGGTACACCGGGGAGCTGTTTTTT.

The chain combines TRBV5-4 with TRBJ2-5; 7 bases line up with TRBD1. CDR3 length: 15 residues. V lost 4 bases to trimming and J lost 3 bases; unmatched junction nucleotides: 9. Germline V gene sequence: CDR1 SGHNT, CDR2 YYREEE (reference sequence). The CDR3 region has the DNA TGTGCCAGCAGCGAAGACAGGGCCCTAAAAGAGACCCAGTACTTC. Amino acids: CASSEDRALKETQYF.

This chain joins TRBV10-2 and TRBJ1-1; TRBD1 might be the D (6 bases). The CDR3 is 15 residues long. From germline, CDR1 is WSHSY and CDR2 SAAADI. V was shortened by 6 bases and J by 5 bases, with 19 bases between the two germline ends. CDR3: CASRTKQGGGTEAFF. For the CDR3, the DNA is TGCGCCAGCAGGACCAAACAGGGAGGTGGGACTGAAGCTTTCTTT.

The gene calls are TRBV19 and TRBJ2-4, with D possibly being TRBD1 (8 bases). V was clipped by 7 bases and J by 3 bases, with 34 bases between them. Germline V gene data show CDR1 as LNHDA and CDR2 as SQIVND (reference sequence). The CDR3 contains 21 residues. CDR3 sequence reads: CASIRTGRLDKVGGYKNIQYF. For the CDR3, the DNA is TGTGCCAGTATAAGGACAGGGAGGCTAGATAAAGTCGGGGGGTACAAAAACATTCAGTACTTC.

The rearrangement joins TRBV7-6 to TRBJ2-1; 10 bases agree with TRBD2. Germline V CDR1 and CDR2: SGHVS, FNYEAQ. Trimming took 2 bases from V and 7 from J; bases not matched to a gene: 14. The CDR3 has 18 amino acids. This chain's CDR3 is CASSLSPGLAGVVNEQFF. Written as DNA, the CDR3 is TGTGCCAGCAGCTTATCCCCGGGGCTAGCGGGAGTGGTTAATGAGCAGTTCTTC.

This chain connects TRBV2 to TRBJ2-7; TRBD2 aligns across 8 bases. V shed 8 bases, J shed 1 base, and the junction held 4 bases outside the gene matches. There are 13 residues in the CDR3. The V gene's germline CDR1 is SNHLY and CDR2 FYNNEI. The CDR3, as DNA: TGTGCCAGCGATAGCGGGGAATCCTACGAGCAGTACTTC. Translation: CASDSGESYEQYF.

The rearrangement joins TRBV6-1 to TRBJ1-1; 9 nucleotides match TRBD1. Germline loops: CDR1 MNHNS, CDR2 SASEGT. V shed 4 bases and J 2 bases; nucleotides not matched to a gene: 8. CDR3 length equals 16 residues. CDR3 coding DNA: TGTGCCAGCAGTGCAGTCGGGACAGGGATAAACACTGAAGCTTTCTTT. It translates to CASSAVGTGINTEAFF.

Comments on this clone: The sample contains more than one DNA sequence encoding this CDR3. V and J are TRBV5-1 and TRBJ2-5; perhaps TRBD2 as D (6 bases). Germline V gene data show CDR1 as SGHRS and CDR2 as YFSETQ. Between the trimmed V and J ends, which lost 4 bases and 1 base, there was a span of 8 bases. CDR3 length equals 13 residues. CDR3 DNA sequence: TGCGCCAGCAGCCCCGGGAGCCAAGAGACCCAGTACTTC. This codes for CASSPGSQETQYF.

The chain joins TRBV4-3 to TRBJ2-1, with 7 positions matching TRBD1. The CDR3 spans 13 residues. After removal of 4 bases from V and 13 bases from J, the junction contained 10 bases not matched to a gene. Germline CDR1 LGHNA, CDR2 YSLEER. The CDR3 nucleotides are TGCGCCAGCAGCCGGAATAACAGGGGAATACAGTTCTTC. This gives the protein CASSRNNRGIQFF.

With regard to this clone: Other DNA sequences from this sample encode an identical CDR3 as well. The rearrangement uses TRBV9 and TRBJ2-6; D not resolved. CDR1 and CDR2 from the germline V gene are SGDLS and YYNGEE. V lost 7 bases, J lost 1 base, and 6 bases lay in between. The CDR3 length is 13 residues. CDR3 coding DNA: TGTGCCAGCCGGTCTTCTGGGGCCAACGTCCTGACTTTC. This translates into CASRSSGANVLTF.

Comments on this clone: Other DNA sequences from this sample encode an identical CDR3 as well. The V call is TRBV20-1, the J call TRBJ2-5; D is uncertain. Trimming left V 1 base short and J 5 bases short, with 5 bases between. CDR1 and CDR2 (germline): DFQATT, SNEGSKA (reference sequence). CDR3 length: 11 amino acids. DNA for the CDR3: TGCAGTGCTAGAGTTCGGGAGACCCAGTACTTC. Protein product: CSARVRETQYF.

J is TRBJ2-7 and V is TRBV19; a weak D match, TRBD2 (5 bases). The CDR3 runs to 16 residues. V shed 5 bases and J shed 4 bases, with 21 bases lying between them. Germline V CDR1 and CDR2: LNHDA, SQIVND (reference sequence). The CDR3, as DNA: TGTGCCAGTAGTCCCCGTCGGGTTGAACGGGGATACGAGCAGTACTTC. Protein sequence: CASSPRRVERGYEQYF.

This rearrangement joins TRBV11-2 to TRBJ1-2; D not resolved. This CDR3 is built from 17 residues. Per germline, CDR1 SGHAT and CDR2 FQNNGV. V shed 1 base and J shed 0 bases, with 15 bases lying between them. The CDR3 spells CASSLVRGETANYGYTF. CDR3 in DNA: TGTGCCAGCAGCTTAGTTCGAGGCGAAACAGCTAACTATGGCTACACCTTC.

The chain employs TRBV28 and TRBJ2-7, with a tentative D call TRBD2 (6 bases). Germline loops: CDR1 MDHEN, CDR2 SYDVKM. This CDR3 has 13 residues. V gave up 6 bases and J gave up 5 bases, with 14 bases separating them. In nucleotides, the CDR3 is TGTGCCAGCAGCCCCCCGGGACTGAACGAGCAGTACTTC. Residues: CASSPPGLNEQYF. Complete variable domain (other parts from reference TRBV28 and TRBJ2-7): DVKVTQSSRYLVKRTGEKVFLECVQDMDHENMFWYRQDPGLGLRLIYFSYDVKMKEKGDIPEGYSVSREKKERFSLILESASTNQTSMYLCASSPPGLNEQYFGPGTRLTVT.